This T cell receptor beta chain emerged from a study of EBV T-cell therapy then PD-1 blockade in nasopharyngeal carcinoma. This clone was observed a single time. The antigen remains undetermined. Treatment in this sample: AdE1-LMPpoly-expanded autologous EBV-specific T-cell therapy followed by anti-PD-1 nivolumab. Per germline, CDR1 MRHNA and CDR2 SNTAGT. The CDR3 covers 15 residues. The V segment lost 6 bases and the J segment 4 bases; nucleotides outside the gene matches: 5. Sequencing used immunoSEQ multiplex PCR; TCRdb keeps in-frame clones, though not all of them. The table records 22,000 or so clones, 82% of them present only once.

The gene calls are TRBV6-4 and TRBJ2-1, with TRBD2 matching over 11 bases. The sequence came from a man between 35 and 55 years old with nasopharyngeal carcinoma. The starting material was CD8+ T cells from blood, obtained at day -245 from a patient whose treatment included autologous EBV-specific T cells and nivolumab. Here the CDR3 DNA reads TGTGCCAGCAGCCTACTAGCGGGAGATTACAATGAGCAGTTCTTC. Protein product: CASSLLAGDYNEQFF.